This entry is about one T cell receptor beta chain. The sample is drawn from a study of blood T cell repertoires in COVID-19. The wider study: The United States, Italy and Spain supplied acute and convalescent COVID-19 samples. T cells, B-cell-depleted T cells, or PBMCs provided the cDNA or gDNA that served as material.

Per the germline V gene, CDR1 is MNHEY and CDR2 is SVGAGI. The J segment lost 4 bases and the V segment lost 1 base, leaving 6 bases of the junction unmatched. This CDR3 is 15 amino acids long. In the original analysis: Cell counts per sample came from amplifying reference gene primers. Some clones are missing from TCRdb's copy, which holds only in-frame ones; the method was immunoSEQ multiplex PCR. Clonal size and the V and J genes are those of that table, whereas D and trimming came from the DNA. The sample yields about 110,000 clones, 89% seen once. The material sequenced was peripheral blood. This clonotype was obtained from a man aged 35 to 55 with active or convalescent COVID-19. This rearrangement joins TRBV6-5 to TRBJ2-7, with 8 nucleotides matching TRBD2. This CDR3 reads CASSYLRGAGYEQYF. In DNA, the CDR3 is TGTGCCAGCAGTTACTTGCGGGGGGCAGGTTACGAGCAGTACTTC.